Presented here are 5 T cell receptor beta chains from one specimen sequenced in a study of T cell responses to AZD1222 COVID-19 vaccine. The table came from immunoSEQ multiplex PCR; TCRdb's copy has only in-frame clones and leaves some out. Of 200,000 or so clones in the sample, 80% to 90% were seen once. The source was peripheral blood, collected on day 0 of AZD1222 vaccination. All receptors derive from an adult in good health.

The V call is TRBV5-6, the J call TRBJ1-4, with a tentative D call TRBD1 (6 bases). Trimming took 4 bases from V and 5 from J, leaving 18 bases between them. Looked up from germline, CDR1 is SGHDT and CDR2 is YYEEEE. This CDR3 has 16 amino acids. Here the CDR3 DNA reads TGTGCCAGCAGCCGGGGGCCCCCGGGCTACAATGAAAAACTGTTTTTT. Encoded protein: CASSRGPPGYNEKLFF.

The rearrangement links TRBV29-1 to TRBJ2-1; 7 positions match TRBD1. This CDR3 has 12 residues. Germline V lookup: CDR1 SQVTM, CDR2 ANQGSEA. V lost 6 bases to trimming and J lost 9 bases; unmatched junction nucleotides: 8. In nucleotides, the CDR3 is TGCAGCGTCGGGACAGCCGGCGGTGAGCAGTTCTTC. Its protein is CSVGTAGGEQFF.

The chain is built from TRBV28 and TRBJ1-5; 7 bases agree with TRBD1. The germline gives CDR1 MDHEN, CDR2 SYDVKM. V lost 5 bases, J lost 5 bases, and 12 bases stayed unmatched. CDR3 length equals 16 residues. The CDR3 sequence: CASSPPGGTAHQPQHF. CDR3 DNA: TGTGCCAGCAGTCCCCCCGGGGGGACAGCCCATCAGCCCCAGCATTTT.

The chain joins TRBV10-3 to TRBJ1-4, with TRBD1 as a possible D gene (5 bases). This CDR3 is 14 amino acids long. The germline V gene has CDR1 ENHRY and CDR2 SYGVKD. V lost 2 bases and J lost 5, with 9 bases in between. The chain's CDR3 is CAISEGDGNEKLFF. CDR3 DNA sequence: TGTGCCATCAGTGAGGGGGACGGCAATGAAAAACTGTTTTTT.

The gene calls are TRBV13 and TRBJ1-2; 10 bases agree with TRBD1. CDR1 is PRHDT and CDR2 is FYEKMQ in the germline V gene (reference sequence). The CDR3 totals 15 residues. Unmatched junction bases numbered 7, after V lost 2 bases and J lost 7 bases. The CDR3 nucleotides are TGTGCCAGCAGCTTACCGGGACAGGGGAGCCCTGGCTACACCTTC. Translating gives CASSLPGQGSPGYTF.